The 29 T cell receptor beta chains below all came from one sample that was sequenced in a study of type 1 regulatory T cells. These receptors lack a known antigen. TCRdb fed the reads into MiXCR, producing one record per CDR3 protein. The sample shows approximately 77,000 distinct CDR3 sequences, around 21% of them seen only once. General observations from the study: Type 1 regulatory T cells had a more restricted TCR repertoire than non-type 1 regulatory T cells.

The sequencing sample was made of cultured type 1 regulatory T (Tr1) cells, either the whole culture or a sorted fraction (not recorded which). The origin of the receptors is a human donor in good health.

V and J are TRBV28 and TRBJ2-1; 9 bases map to TRBD2. The J segment lost 4 bases and the V segment lost 8 bases, leaving 24 bases of the junction unmatched. The germline V gene has CDR1 MDHEN and CDR2 SYDVKM. This CDR3 contains 20 residues. The CDR3 loop is CASPPGGAWASGNDYNEQFF. The CDR3, as DNA: TGTGCCAGCCCCCCAGGGGGGGCTTGGGCTAGCGGGAATGATTACAATGAGCAGTTCTTC.

This clonotype came up a few times. The gene calls are TRBV7-2 and TRBJ1-5, with 11 bases aligning to TRBD1. Germline values: CDR1 SGHTA, CDR2 FQGNSA. This CDR3 has 17 residues. Unmatched junction bases numbered 4, after V lost 1 base and J lost 2 bases. The CDR3 reads CASSLGGQGAGNQPQHF. For the CDR3, the DNA is TGTGCCAGCAGCTTAGGTGGACAGGGGGCTGGCAATCAGCCCCAGCATTTT.

This clonotype was observed a handful of times. The V and J genes are TRBV20-1 and TRBJ2-5; 11 positions match TRBD2. CDR1 DFQATT and CDR2 SNEGSKA come from the germline V gene (reference sequence). The CDR3 sequence is 13 residues long. V gave up 4 bases and J gave up 3 bases; unmatched junction bases: 1. Written as DNA, the CDR3 is TGCAGTGCTACGACTAGCGGGAAAGAGACCCAGTACTTC. Its translation: CSATTSGKETQYF.

The chain has TRBV11-2 and TRBJ2-1; 9 nucleotides match TRBD2. The V gene end was trimmed by 2 bases and the J gene end by 5 bases; junction bases not matched to a gene: 7. Germline assignment: CDR1 SGHAT and CDR2 FQNNGV. The CDR3 totals 16 residues. CDR3 residues: CASSLSASGNNNEQFF. The CDR3 DNA follows: TGTGCCAGCAGCTTAAGCGCTAGCGGGAACAACAATGAGCAGTTCTTC.

This clonotype has only a few counts. This chain connects TRBV10-3 to TRBJ1-2; 8 bases map to TRBD1. This CDR3 spans 15 amino acids. V was pared by 2 bases and J by 8 bases, with 10 bases of the junction left unmatched. Germline V gene lookup returns CDR1 ENHRY and CDR2 SYGVKD. The chain's CDR3 is CAISEDGTGSGGYTF. The CDR3 region has the DNA TGTGCCATCAGTGAGGACGGGACAGGATCGGGCGGCTACACCTTC.

This clonotype was seen at least ten times. This rearrangement joins TRBV20-1 to TRBJ2-7; D gene unclear. V lost 1 base to trimming and J lost 9 bases, with 25 bases between them. The CDR3 consists of 16 residues. Germline V gene sequence: CDR1 DFQATT, CDR2 SNEGSKA (reference sequence). As DNA, the CDR3 is TGCAGTGCTAGAGCGTACACCCGGACGGATCGCGACGGGCAGTACTTC. Its protein product is CSARAYTRTDRDGQYF.

This clonotype was recorded many times. The CDR3 loop is CATPLGVTGANVLTF. As DNA, the CDR3 is TGTGCCACCCCCCTGGGGGTGACCGGGGCCAACGTCCTGACTTTC. The J gene is TRBJ2-6, the V gene TRBV12-3 or TRBV12-4; D may correspond to TRBD1 or TRBD2 (5 bases each). Trimming took off 10 bases at V and 4 bases at J, with 17 bases between the two ends. CDR3 length: 15 residues.

Points on this clonotype: Relative to the germline gene, one junction end is altered; a read error may explain this. The gene calls are TRBV12-3 or TRBV12-4 and TRBJ1-5; D unresolved. This CDR3 has 15 residues. The CDR3 reads CAGSLVLGGAQPQHF. CDR3 DNA: TGTGCCGGCAGTTTGGTTCTTGGTGGAGCTCAGCCCCAGCATTTT.

The chain carries TRBV5-1 and TRBJ2-1; the match to TRBD2 covers 11 bases. Germline trimming cut 4 bases from V and 3 bases from J; bases unmatched to any gene: 3. The germline gives CDR1 SGHRS, CDR2 YFSETQ. This CDR3 has 15 amino acids. In DNA, the CDR3 is TGCGCCAGCAGCGCGGGACTAGCGGACTACAATGAGCAGTTCTTC. Translated: CASSAGLADYNEQFF.

As regards this clonotype: An end of the junction does not agree with germline; a read error may underlie this. In nucleotides, the CDR3 is TGTGCCAGCAGCTTGGGGACAGGGCCTGAAGATACGCAGTATTTT. It translates to CASSLGTGPEDTQYF. The rearrangement uses TRBV5-1 and TRBJ2-3, with TRBD1 matching over 9 bases. CDR3 size: 15 residues. Germline V CDR1 and CDR2: SGHRS, YFSETQ.

This clonotype was detected only a few times. This chain connects TRBV27 to TRBJ2-5; the match to TRBD2 covers 10 bases. The ends lost 2 bases at V and 5 bases at J; junction bases unmatched: 5. The CDR3 consists of 15 residues. Germline V CDR1 and CDR2: MNHEY, SMNVEV (reference sequence). The CDR3: CASSLGLAGVETQYF. The CDR3 coding sequence is TGTGCCAGCAGTTTAGGGCTAGCGGGAGTCGAGACCCAGTACTTC.

The chain employs TRBV20-1 and TRBJ2-7, with D possibly matching TRBD1 (5 bases). CDR1 is DFQATT, CDR2 SNEGSKA, per germline (reference sequence). V lost 1 base to trimming and J lost 5 bases, with 9 bases between them. The CDR3 is 12 residues long. CDR3 amino acids: CSARGGRDEQYF. CDR3 sequence (DNA): TGCAGTGCTAGAGGGGGCAGGGACGAGCAGTACTTC.

In its sample, this clonotype was seen a few times. J is TRBJ1-6 and V is TRBV4-2; D is ambiguous. V was trimmed by 1 base and J by 0 bases, leaving 13 bases between them. The germline V gene has CDR1 LGHNA and CDR2 YNFKEQ. The CDR3 is 18 amino acids. The CDR3, as DNA: TGTGCCAGCAGCCAAGTCCCGGGTTCGGGCTCCTATAATTCACCCCTCCACTTT. This gives the protein CASSQVPGSGSYNSPLHF.

This clonotype was recorded many times. CDR3 amino acids: CASSSGPAELPQHF. CDR3 DNA: TGTGCCAGCAGCTCCGGACCCGCGGAATTGCCCCAGCATTTT. The J gene is TRBJ1-5, the V gene TRBV5-6; no clear D. CDR3 size: 14 residues. Germline CDR1 is SGHDT and CDR2 is YYEEEE. V shed 3 bases and J shed 9 bases, with 16 bases lying between them.

This clonotype has only a few counts. The rearrangement joins TRBV5-1 to TRBJ2-7, with D uncertain. CDR3 length equals 13 residues. Trimming shortened V by 4 bases and J by 6 bases, and 14 bases separated the two germline ends. Germline-derived CDR1 and CDR2 are SGHRS and YFSETQ. CDR3 coding DNA: TGCGCCAGCAGCCGGTCACAAGGTGGCGAGCAGTACTTC. This encodes CASSRSQGGEQYF.

This clonotype was detected only a few times. This chain joins TRBV19 and TRBJ1-5, with 8 bases matching TRBD1. V was pared by 4 bases and J by 4 bases, with 0 bases of the junction left unmatched. The length of the CDR3 is 13 residues. The germline V gene encodes CDR1 LNHDA and CDR2 SQIVND (reference sequence). The CDR3, as DNA: TGTGCCAGTAGTAGGGACAGGAATCAGCCCCAGCATTTT. The encoded protein is CASSRDRNQPQHF.

The rearrangement uses TRBV10-3 and TRBJ1-2; D might be TRBD1 (5 bases). The V gene's germline CDR1 is ENHRY and CDR2 SYGVKD. V was shortened by 4 bases and J by 2 bases, with 11 bases between the two germline ends. This CDR3 has 14 residues. DNA for the CDR3: TGTGCCATCAGTGTCAACCGGGACAACTATGGCTACACCTTC. This encodes CAISVNRDNYGYTF.

The CDR3 reads CASSSGTTLTDTQYF. The CDR3 DNA reads TGTGCCAGCAGCTCCGGGACTACTCTCACAGATACGCAGTATTTT. The chain is built from TRBV5-4 and TRBJ2-3, with 7 bases lining up with TRBD2. The CDR3 extends over 15 amino acids. Trimming cost V 3 bases and J 2 bases; bases outside gene matches: 6. From germline, CDR1 is SGHNT and CDR2 YYREEE (reference sequence).

This clonotype was seen only a few times. This rearrangement joins TRBV4-1 to TRBJ1-6, with D possibly being TRBD1 (5 bases). Germline-derived CDR1 and CDR2 are MGHRA and YSYEKL. The CDR3 spans 15 residues. Deletions cut 3 bases from V and 8 bases from J, with 14 bases between. CDR3 nucleotide sequence: TGCGCCAGCAGCCAGCATGGGGCTCTGGATTCACCCCTCCACTTT. This gives the protein CASSQHGALDSPLHF.

The genes are TRBV10-3 and TRBJ2-1, with 7 bases that match TRBD1. The CDR3 has 12 residues. With 10 bases clipped from V and 7 bases from J, the junction kept 7 bases outside the gene matches. Germline lookup yields CDR1 ENHRY and CDR2 SYGVKD. CDR3 sequence (DNA): TGTGCCACCGCGACAGGGATAAATGAGCAGTTCTTC. This gives the protein CATATGINEQFF.

The chain has TRBV20-1 and TRBJ2-7; TRBD1 matches at 7 bases. This CDR3 is built from 13 residues. The V and J ends lost 6 bases and 6 bases, in that order; junction bases with no gene match: 11. CDR1 is DFQATT and CDR2 is SNEGSKA in the germline V gene (reference sequence). This CDR3 is CSAGTASVPEQYF. In DNA form, the CDR3 reads TGCAGTGCGGGGACAGCTAGTGTCCCCGAGCAGTACTTC.

This chain links TRBV5-1 with TRBJ2-3, with D uncertain. This CDR3 spans 13 amino acids. CDR1 SGHRS and CDR2 YFSETQ come from the germline V gene. The ends were cut back, 3 bases at V and 2 bases at J, with 7 bases in the middle. Here the CDR3 DNA reads TGCGCCAGCAGCTCCCGAGTCACAGATACGCAGTATTTT. It is translated as CASSSRVTDTQYF.

The chain employs TRBV28 and TRBJ2-2; 8 positions match TRBD1. The CDR3 has 15 residues. V gave up 8 bases and J gave up 2 bases; unmatched junction bases: 7. CDR1 and CDR2 (germline): MDHEN, SYDVKM. In DNA form, the CDR3 reads TGTGCCAGCTCTTCGGGACAGGTTAACACCGGGGAGCTGTTTTTT. It specifies CASSSGQVNTGELFF.

This clonotype was counted between two and nine times. The chain combines TRBV7-3 with TRBJ2-3; possibly TRBD2 for D (6 bases). Trimming pared 2 bases from V and 2 bases from J, leaving 14 bases between. Germline V gene sequence: CDR1 SGHTA, CDR2 FQGTGA. This CDR3 contains 16 residues. The CDR3 sequence: CASSLFGPGATDTQYF. The CDR3 DNA is TGTGCCAGCAGCTTATTTGGGCCGGGAGCCACAGATACGCAGTATTTT.

V gene TRBV5-1 combines with J gene TRBJ1-4; D unclear. Germline lookup yields CDR1 SGHRS and CDR2 YFSETQ. Trimming took 0 bases from V and 8 from J, leaving 14 bases between them. The CDR3 extends over 15 amino acids. The CDR3 reads CASSLAPQNGEKLFF. CDR3 DNA: TGCGCCAGCAGCTTGGCCCCACAAAATGGAGAAAAACTGTTTTTT.

The chain links TRBV5-1 to TRBJ2-3; 10 bases map to TRBD2. This CDR3 contains 15 residues. In germline, CDR1 is SGHRS, CDR2 YFSETQ. V lost 4 bases to trimming and J lost 6 bases; unmatched junction nucleotides: 8. CDR3 protein: CASSILAGLADTQYF. In DNA form, the CDR3 reads TGCGCCAGCAGCATACTAGCGGGATTAGCGGATACGCAGTATTTT.

In this sample, this clonotype turned up once. This sequence joins TRBV14 and TRBJ2-7; D gene uncertain. V lost 5 bases to trimming and J lost 6 bases, with 8 bases between them. The germline V gene has CDR1 SGHDN and CDR2 FVKESK. This CDR3 spans 11 amino acids. The CDR3 loop is CASSFRREQYF. The CDR3 nucleotides are TGTGCCAGCAGCTTCCGCCGCGAGCAGTACTTC.

The chain recombines TRBV5-1 with TRBJ2-7, with 9 bases matching TRBD1. Germline values: CDR1 SGHRS, CDR2 YFSETQ. Unmatched junction bases numbered 7, after V lost 4 bases and J lost 2 bases. There are 15 residues in the CDR3. CDR3 DNA sequence: TGCGCCAGCAGCCCAGGGACAGGGCGAACCTACGAGCAGTACTTC. This gives the protein CASSPGTGRTYEQYF.

This clonotype was seen only a few times. This sequence joins TRBV7-2 and TRBJ1-2; D unresolved. The V end lost 4 bases, the J end lost 3 bases, and 12 bases lay between the germline ends. CDR3 length equals 14 residues. Germline-derived CDR1 and CDR2 are SGHTA and FQGNSA. The CDR3 protein is CASSSPAGDYGYTF. For the CDR3, the DNA is TGTGCCAGCAGCTCCCCTGCAGGAGACTATGGCTACACCTTC.